Each of the 20 T cell receptor beta chains below was sequenced from the same sample in a study of CD8 T cells in ankylosing spondylitis. TCRdb processed the 5' RACE reads anew with MiXCR; each CDR3 protein has one entry. The table records roughly 40,000 distinct CDR3 sequences, approximately 15% of them present only once. Sequences were obtained from blood. These receptors came from a male donor with ankylosing spondylitis or in good health (not recorded which).

This clonotype has more than one count but fewer than ten. J is TRBJ2-6 and V is TRBV6-5; TRBD2 is a possible D gene (5 bases). Germline values: CDR1 MNHEY, CDR2 SVGAGI. V shed 7 bases and J shed 1 base, with 14 bases lying between them. The CDR3 covers 16 residues. DNA of the CDR3: TGTGCCAGCACCGTCTACCGAGGGTCTGGGGCCAACGTCCTGACTTTC. Translated, it gives CASTVYRGSGANVLTF.

The CDR3 nucleotides are TGCGCCAGCAGCCCAAACGGGGACAGGGGAGTAGCTTTCTTT. This encodes CASSPNGDRGVAFF. The V gene is TRBV5-1, the J gene TRBJ1-1; 10 bases align to TRBD1. This CDR3 contains 14 residues. V dropped 4 bases and J dropped 10; count of bases not matched to a gene: 10. The germline gives CDR1 SGHRS, CDR2 YFSETQ.

This clonotype was found a few times. The chain uses TRBV29-1 and TRBJ1-1; TRBD1 is a possible D gene (6 bases). Germline V lookup: CDR1 SQVTM, CDR2 ANQGSEA. The ends were cut back, 5 bases at V and 3 bases at J, with 10 bases in the middle. The CDR3 spans 12 residues. This CDR3 is CSVSGGHTEAFF. CDR3 coding DNA: TGCAGCGTTTCGGGGGGCCACACTGAAGCTTTCTTT.

This clonotype was counted a few times. The genes are TRBV29-1 and TRBJ2-3; 9 bases are a match to TRBD2. This CDR3 contains 18 residues. V was pared by 0 bases and J by 1 base, with 11 bases of the junction left unmatched. Germline V gene data show CDR1 as SQVTM and CDR2 as ANQGSEA. In DNA, the CDR3 is TGCAGCGTTGAAGATCCGGCGGACGCGGGAGGGCGCACAGATACGCAGTATTTT. As protein: CSVEDPADAGGRTDTQYF.

V gene TRBV29-1 combines with J gene TRBJ2-5; D perhaps matches TRBD2 (6 bases). Germline V gene lookup returns CDR1 SQVTM and CDR2 ANQGSEA. Trimming took off 7 bases at V and 1 base at J, with 13 bases between the two ends. The CDR3 consists of 13 residues. The CDR3 DNA sequence: TGCAGCGGTGACATGGGGGGCCAAGAGACCCAGTACTTC. Protein sequence: CSGDMGGQETQYF.

This clonotype is categorized as medium-sized. The chain joins TRBV5-1 to TRBJ2-1; 8 bases line up with TRBD2. The CDR3 is 13 residues long. Germline lookup yields CDR1 SGHRS and CDR2 YFSETQ. Losses at the gene ends were 6 bases for V and 5 bases for J; bases not matched to a gene: 4. Here the CDR3 DNA reads TGCGCCAGCAACCAGCGGGAGAACAATGAGCAGTTCTTC. It codes for CASNQRENNEQFF. The whole variable domain, filled in from reference TRBV5-1 and TRBJ2-1, reads KAGVTQTPRYLIKTRGQQVTLSCSPISGHRSVSWYQQTPGQGLQFLFEYFSETQRNKGNFPGRFSGRQFSNSRSEMNVSTLELGDSALYLCASNQRENNEQFFGPGTRLTVL.

This clonotype was seen a few times. V gene TRBV6-4 combines with J gene TRBJ2-1; 7 bases line up with TRBD1. Trimming at V came to 7 bases and at J to 6 bases, leaving 12 bases not matched to a gene. CDR1 and CDR2 from the germline V gene are MRHNA and SNTAGT. The CDR3 length is 15 residues. The CDR3 spells CASKPNRAGGNEQFF. Written as DNA, the CDR3 is TGTGCCAGCAAACCTAACAGGGCAGGGGGCAATGAGCAGTTCTTC.

V gene TRBV29-1 combines with J gene TRBJ2-3, with 9 bases fitting TRBD2. Germline V lookup: CDR1 SQVTM, CDR2 ANQGSEA. Trimming at V came to 4 bases and at J to 8 bases, leaving 10 bases not matched to a gene. CDR3 length: 14 residues. CDR3 sequence: CSVGLAGTGGTQYF. The CDR3 DNA reads as TGCAGCGTTGGCCTAGCGGGAACTGGGGGTACGCAGTATTTT.

CDR3 nucleotides: TGTGCCAGCCAGGGGGGAGGAGAGACCCAGTACTTC. Translated, it gives CASQGGGETQYF. The V call is TRBV2, the J call TRBJ2-5; the D gene is possibly TRBD1 (7 bases). There are 12 residues in the CDR3. Trimming took off 8 bases at V and 4 bases at J, with 11 bases between the two ends. CDR1 is SNHLY and CDR2 is FYNNEI in the germline V gene.

V gene TRBV4-1 combines with J gene TRBJ2-2; weak D call: TRBD1 (6 bases). CDR3 length: 17 residues. V lost 0 bases to trimming and J lost 2 bases, with 13 bases between them. Germline V gene data show CDR1 as MGHRA and CDR2 as YSYEKL. The CDR3 bases are TGCGCCAGCAGCCAAGAGTCTGGGACACCTAACACCGGGGAGCTGTTTTTT. Protein sequence: CASSQESGTPNTGELFF.

This clonotype came up a few times. This chain links TRBV7-2 with TRBJ1-2; TRBD1 aligns across 7 bases. With V trimmed by 5 bases and J by 5 bases, 5 bases remained unmatched. Germline V gene data show CDR1 as SGHTA and CDR2 as FQGNSA. The CDR3 extends over 13 amino acids. CDR3 protein: CASSPDREYGYTF. The CDR3 DNA follows: TGTGCCAGCAGCCCAGACAGGGAGTATGGCTACACCTTC. The variable domain in full, with the rest retrieved from reference TRBV7-2 and TRBJ1-2, is GAGVSQSPSNKVTEKGKDVELRCDPISGHTALYWYRQSLGQGLEFLIYFQGNSAPDKSGLPSDRFSAERTGGSVSTLTIQRTQQEDSAVYLCASSPDREYGYTFGSGTRLTVV.

This chain links TRBV27 with TRBJ2-2; D remains ambiguous. This CDR3 has 16 amino acids. Germline loops: CDR1 MNHEY, CDR2 SMNVEV (reference sequence). The V end lost 1 base, the J end lost 4 bases, and 13 bases lay between the germline ends. The CDR3 loop is CASSLLSLAGTGELFF. The DNA for the CDR3 is TGTGCCAGCAGTTTATTGTCGCTTGCTGGCACCGGGGAGCTGTTTTTT.

J is TRBJ1-1 and V is TRBV5-4, with 8 bases aligning to TRBD1. The V gene's germline CDR1 is SGHNT and CDR2 YYREEE (reference sequence). Germline trimming cut 2 bases from V and 7 bases from J; bases unmatched to any gene: 7. The CDR3 loop spans 14 amino acids. CDR3 DNA sequence: TGTGCCAGCAGCTTCACAGGGGGAGAAAGTGAAGCTTTCTTT. Its protein product is CASSFTGGESEAFF.

CDR3 in DNA: TGTGCCAGCAGCCCCCCTGTCCTAACATCATCCGGGGAGCTGTTTTTT. This encodes CASSPPVLTSSGELFF. This rearrangement joins TRBV12-3 or TRBV12-4 to TRBJ2-2, with D hard to call. CDR3 size: 16 residues. V gave up 6 bases and J gave up 6 bases, with 20 bases separating them.

There are a few counts of this clonotype. The chain is built from TRBV12-3 or TRBV12-4 and TRBJ2-2; 10 positions agree with TRBD1. There are 14 residues in the CDR3. V shed 5 bases and J 3 bases; nucleotides not matched to a gene: 0. The CDR3 spells CASSDRGHTGELFF. The CDR3 nucleotides read TGTGCCAGCAGTGACAGGGGGCACACCGGGGAGCTGTTTTTT.

This clonotype was counted only a few times. The gene calls are TRBV2 and TRBJ2-1; 7 bases fit TRBD1. The J segment lost 3 bases and the V segment lost 10 bases, leaving 3 bases of the junction unmatched. CDR3 length: 12 residues. Germline CDR1 is SNHLY and CDR2 is FYNNEI. CDR3 in amino acids: CATGTVYNEQFF. CDR3 DNA sequence: TGTGCCACCGGGACAGTCTACAATGAGCAGTTCTTC.

A few counts support this clonotype. The chain is built from TRBV9 and TRBJ1-2, with D possibly being TRBD1 (5 bases). Looked up from germline, CDR1 is SGDLS and CDR2 is YYNGEE. The CDR3 covers 12 residues. Deletions cut 7 bases from V and 8 bases from J, with 15 bases between. The CDR3 loop reads CASFHSGDGYTF. CDR3 nucleotide sequence: TGTGCCAGCTTCCATAGCGGGGACGGCTACACCTTC.

The table lists this clonotype with a few counts. V usage is TRBV3-1 and J usage is TRBJ2-1; 8 bases agree with TRBD2. CDR3 size: 16 residues. Unmatched junction bases numbered 6, after V lost 3 bases and J lost 2 bases. Germline assignment: CDR1 LGHDT and CDR2 YNNKEL (reference sequence). This CDR3 reads CASSQGLDSPYNEQFF. CDR3 in DNA: TGTGCCAGCAGCCAGGGACTAGACAGTCCCTACAATGAGCAGTTCTTC.

J is TRBJ2-5 and V is TRBV7-2; 7 bases are a match to TRBD1. The CDR3 loop spans 14 amino acids. CDR1 and CDR2 (germline): SGHTA, FQGNSA. Trimming removed 5 bases from V and 5 bases from J; junction bases left unmatched: 8. This chain's CDR3 is CASSPNRGRETQYF. The CDR3 region has the DNA TGTGCCAGCAGCCCTAACAGGGGTCGGGAGACCCAGTACTTC.

The chain combines TRBV29-1 with TRBJ1-1; D possibly corresponds to TRBD1 (6 bases). The CDR3 has 13 amino acids. V was trimmed by 5 bases and J by 0 bases, leaving 10 bases between them. Germline CDR1 reads SQVTM; CDR2 reads ANQGSEA. DNA for the CDR3: TGCAGCGTTAGGGACAAACTGAACACTGAAGCTTTCTTT. Translation gives CSVRDKLNTEAFF.